This entry lists 20 T cell receptor beta chains sequenced from one sample in a study of T cells in Graves' hyperthyroidism and ophthalmopathy. RNA transcripts yielded amplified TCR beta CDR3 regions. First-round RT-PCR targeting the TCR CDR3 was performed with the HTBI primer set. TCRdb itself ran the multiplex PCR reads through MiXCR, one entry per CDR3 protein. The table has 500,000 to 800,000 distinct CDR3 sequences, 45% seen once. The sample was peripheral blood or thyroid tissue (not recorded which). These receptors originate from an adult man with Graves' disease, either hyperthyroidism or ophthalmopathy (not recorded which).

This clonotype was recorded at least ten times. The gene calls are TRBV7-9 and TRBJ1-2, with D tentatively TRBD1 (5 bases). V lost 1 base to trimming and J lost 4 bases, with 7 bases between them. This CDR3 is built from 13 residues. In germline, CDR1 is SEHNR, CDR2 FQNEAQ (reference sequence). The CDR3 sequence: CASSLEGRYGYTF. CDR3 nucleotide sequence: TGTGCCAGCAGCTTAGAGGGACGCTATGGCTACACCTTC.

For this clonotype: A much bigger clone sits one base away, suggesting this may be a read error. The rearrangement links TRBV7-9 to TRBJ1-5; 9 nucleotides agree with TRBD1. The length of the CDR3 is 15 residues. Germline V lookup: CDR1 SEHNR, CDR2 FQNEAQ (reference sequence). The CDR3 coding sequence is TGTGCCGGCAGCCAGGGACAGGGCCTCAATCAGCCCCAGCATTTT. This translates into CAGSQGQGLNQPQHF.

The chain uses TRBV25-1 and TRBJ1-2; D is perhaps TRBD1 (5 bases). Per germline, CDR1 MGHDK and CDR2 SYGVNS. V shed 4 bases and J shed 5 bases, with 17 bases lying between them. The CDR3 runs 15 residues. CDR3 in DNA: TGTGCCAGCAGTGGCCCGCTGGGGGTAGAATATGGCTACACCTTC. Encoded protein: CASSGPLGVEYGYTF.

This clonotype is a singleton in its sample. The chain employs TRBV20-1 and TRBJ2-7, with TRBD2 as a possible D gene (6 bases). The V gene's germline CDR1 is DFQATT and CDR2 SNEGSKA (reference sequence). The CDR3 length is 14 residues. Trimming removed 0 bases from V and 4 bases from J, with 13 bases in between. The CDR3 protein is CSARDGSGDYEQYF. In nucleotides, the CDR3 is TGCAGTGCTAGAGATGGGTCGGGAGATTACGAGCAGTACTTC.

At least ten counts were recorded for this clonotype. The chain links TRBV7-8 to TRBJ1-2; D perhaps matches TRBD1 (6 bases). Germline V CDR1 and CDR2: SGHVS, FQNEAQ. Trimming took 5 bases from V and 6 from J, leaving 13 bases between them. CDR3 length equals 13 residues. CDR3 in DNA: TGTGCCAGCAGCGTACAGAACAGGGATGGCTACACCTTC. Amino acid sequence: CASSVQNRDGYTF.

CDR3 coding DNA: TGTGCCAGCAGTCCCCGGGACAGGCCAAACACCGGGGAGCTGTTTTTT. Translated, it gives CASSPRDRPNTGELFF. The chain has TRBV7-2 and TRBJ2-2; 8 bases fit TRBD1. J lost 2 bases, V lost 6 bases, and 8 bases had no gene match. The CDR3 extends over 16 amino acids. Germline V gene sequence: CDR1 SGHTA, CDR2 FQGNSA.

This chain connects TRBV5-5 to TRBJ2-2; perhaps TRBD2 as D (5 bases). This CDR3 is built from 15 residues. With 2 bases removed from V and 4 bases from J, the gap between germline ends came to 12 bases. Germline assignment: CDR1 SGHKS and CDR2 YYEKEE (reference sequence). The CDR3 nucleotides read TGTGCCAGCAGCTTATTCGGGATTATCACCGGGGAGCTGTTTTTT. Translated, it gives CASSLFGIITGELFF.

This clonotype was seen a single time. The rearrangement joins TRBV7-2 to TRBJ2-7, with TRBD2 identical over 9 bases. V was pared by 9 bases and J by 4 bases, with 10 bases of the junction left unmatched. The CDR3 runs to 14 residues. Germline V lookup: CDR1 SGHTA, CDR2 FQGNSA. This CDR3 reads CASKVSGSSYEQYF. As DNA, the CDR3 is TGTGCCAGTAAGGTTAGCGGGAGTAGTTACGAGCAGTACTTC.

The chain employs TRBV9 and TRBJ1-4, with D uncertain. Trimming took off 0 bases at V and 4 bases at J, with 7 bases between the two ends. This CDR3 region has 14 residues. Germline CDR1 SGDLS, CDR2 YYNGEE. CDR3 residues: CASSVDSRNEKLFF. The CDR3 coding sequence is TGTGCCAGCAGCGTAGACAGTCGTAATGAAAAACTGTTTTTT.

V gene TRBV7-2 combines with J gene TRBJ1-1, with TRBD1 identical over 7 bases. V trimming: 7 bases; J trimming: 6 bases; junction bases outside the gene matches: 11. The CDR3 sequence is 14 residues long. CDR1 and CDR2 from the germline V gene are SGHTA and FQGNSA. CDR3 bases: TGTGCCAGCAACCGACAGGGCGTTTGGGCTGAAGCTTTCTTT. It is translated as CASNRQGVWAEAFF.

The table lists this clonotype with many counts. The rearrangement links TRBV7-2 to TRBJ2-5; D is unclear. Germline lookup yields CDR1 SGHTA and CDR2 FQGNSA. The CDR3 consists of 17 residues. The ends were cut back, 4 bases at V and 5 bases at J, with 23 bases in the middle. DNA for the CDR3: TGTGCCAGCAGCTCCTATAACCCCTACCTCTTGGGGGAGACCCAGTACTTC. Residues: CASSSYNPYLLGETQYF.

This clonotype occurred a few times. A read error may account for a junction end that differs from germline. This sequence joins TRBV10-3 and TRBJ2-7, with no clear D. This CDR3 comprises 14 residues. Germline CDR1 ENHRY, CDR2 SYGVKD. In nucleotides, the CDR3 is TGTGCCAGCAGTGAACTGAGGTTTCGGAACGAGCAGTACTTC. It encodes CASSELRFRNEQYF.

For this clonotype: At one end, the junction sequence differs from germline, possibly due to a read error. The chain uses TRBV6-1 and TRBJ1-5, with D possibly TRBD1 on 5 matching bases. The germline CDR1 and CDR2 sequences are MNHNS and SASEGT. This CDR3 has 16 residues. CDR3 sequence: CASSESFGAGNQPQHF. The CDR3 region has the DNA TGTGCCAGCAGTGAATCCTTTGGGGCGGGCAACCAGCCCCAGCATTTT.

This clonotype was found many times. V usage is TRBV7-8 and J usage is TRBJ1-1, with a tentative D call TRBD1 (5 bases). V was cut by 1 base and J by 0 bases, with 9 bases left in between. In germline, CDR1 is SGHVS, CDR2 FQNEAQ. This CDR3 region has 15 residues. CDR3 residues: CASSLGGTVNTEAFF. As DNA, the CDR3 is TGTGCCAGCAGCTTAGGCGGGACGGTGAACACTGAAGCTTTCTTT.

The chain carries TRBV12-3 or TRBV12-4 and TRBJ1-1, with TRBD1 identical over 11 bases. The CDR3 runs to 16 residues. V shed 4 bases, J shed 2 bases, and the junction held 6 bases outside the gene matches. The CDR3 region has the DNA TGTGCCAGCAGTTCCGCGGACAGGGGGCAAAACACTGAAGCTTTCTTT. It specifies CASSSADRGQNTEAFF.

This chain connects TRBV10-3 to TRBJ2-7; a possible D gene is TRBD1 (6 bases). Germline V gives CDR1 ENHRY, CDR2 SYGVKD. The CDR3 length is 16 residues. V was trimmed by 3 bases and J by 3 bases, leaving 18 bases between them. The CDR3 coding sequence is TGTGCCATCAGTGAAAACAGGGAGTCTGGTGGCTACGAGCAGTACTTC. Translating gives CAISENRESGGYEQYF.

V and J are TRBV7-2 and TRBJ1-1; the D gene is possibly TRBD1 (5 bases). V lost 5 bases and J lost 12, with 37 bases in between. The CDR3 extends over 19 amino acids. Germline lookup yields CDR1 SGHTA and CDR2 FQGNSA. The CDR3 DNA follows: TGTGCCAGCAGCCCGTCCAATTTACAGGTCCGACCACCCCTCCGGGAAACTTTCTTT. Protein product: CASSPSNLQVRPPLRETFF. Variable domain in full (rest from reference TRBV7-2 and TRBJ1-1): GAGVSQSPSNKVTEKGKDVELRCDPISGHTALYWYRQSLGQGLEFLIYFQGNSAPDKSGLPSDRFSAERTGGSVSTLTIQRTQQEDSAVYLCASSPSNLQVRPPLRETFFGQGTRLTVV.

The chain has TRBV5-1 and TRBJ1-1, with TRBD1 as a possible D gene (6 bases). V lost 0 bases and J 3 bases, leaving 15 bases between the germline ends. Germline lookup yields CDR1 SGHRS and CDR2 YFSETQ. CDR3 length: 16 residues. In nucleotides, the CDR3 is TGCGCCAGCAGCTTGGGGGGATCCAGGGGACACACTGAAGCTTTCTTT. It translates to CASSLGGSRGHTEAFF. Full variable domain (rest looked up from reference TRBV5-1 and TRBJ1-1): KAGVTQTPRYLIKTRGQQVTLSCSPISGHRSVSWYQQTPGQGLQFLFEYFSETQRNKGNFPGRFSGRQFSNSRSEMNVSTLELGDSALYLCASSLGGSRGHTEAFFGQGTRLTVV.

The rearrangement joins TRBV25-1 to TRBJ1-4; tentative D call: TRBD1 (5 bases). The CDR3 is 15 amino acids. From germline, CDR1 is MGHDK and CDR2 SYGVNS. Between the trimmed V and J ends, which lost 4 bases and 7 bases, there was a span of 16 bases. CDR3 amino acids: CASSARRLGVEKLFF. For the CDR3, the DNA is TGTGCCAGCAGTGCTAGGAGGCTAGGGGTTGAAAAACTGTTTTTT. The variable domain in full, completed from reference TRBV25-1 and TRBJ1-4, reads EADIYQTPRYLVIGTGKKITLECSQTMGHDKMYWYQQDPGMELHLIHYSYGVNSTEKGDLSSESTVSRIRTEHFPLTLESARPSHTSQYLCASSARRLGVEKLFFGSGTQLSVL.

This clonotype was recorded a few times. The chain is built from TRBV4-1 and TRBJ1-1; TRBD1 aligns across 9 bases. Germline V gene sequence: CDR1 MGHRA, CDR2 YSYEKL. The CDR3 length is 13 residues. With V trimmed by 8 bases and J by 6 bases, 7 bases remained unmatched. The CDR3 loop reads CASGDRGEAEAFF. The CDR3 coding sequence is TGCGCCAGCGGTGACAGGGGGGAAGCTGAAGCTTTCTTT.